This T cell receptor (beta chain) was identified during a study of PD-L1 blockade in urothelial cancer. Study-wide context: Twenty-five of the 29 patients were men with bladder-origin urothelial cancer. The authors examined blood 3 weeks (second dose) and 6 weeks after treatment start. Each blood sample yielded a median of about 130,000 T cells.

Synthetic spike-ins, TCR analog templates, were added into each PCR. Repertoires were generated with immunoSEQ multiplex PCR, while TCRdb's copy carries only in-frame clones and drops some. The sample records about 82,000 clones, roughly 90% being singletons. In germline, CDR1 is SQVTM, CDR2 ANQGSEA. The CDR3 totals 14 residues. The V segment lost 8 bases and the J segment 6 bases; nucleotides outside the gene matches: 11. The chain joins TRBV29-1 to TRBJ2-1; 9 nucleotides match TRBD1. The TCR comes from a man in his fifties or sixties with urothelial cancer. This material consisted of PBMCs, taken around atezolizumab (anti-PD-L1) treatment. The DNA of the CDR3 is TGCAGCCTCGGGGCGGGGACAGGGCTCAATGAGCAGTTCTTC. Protein: CSLGAGTGLNEQFF.